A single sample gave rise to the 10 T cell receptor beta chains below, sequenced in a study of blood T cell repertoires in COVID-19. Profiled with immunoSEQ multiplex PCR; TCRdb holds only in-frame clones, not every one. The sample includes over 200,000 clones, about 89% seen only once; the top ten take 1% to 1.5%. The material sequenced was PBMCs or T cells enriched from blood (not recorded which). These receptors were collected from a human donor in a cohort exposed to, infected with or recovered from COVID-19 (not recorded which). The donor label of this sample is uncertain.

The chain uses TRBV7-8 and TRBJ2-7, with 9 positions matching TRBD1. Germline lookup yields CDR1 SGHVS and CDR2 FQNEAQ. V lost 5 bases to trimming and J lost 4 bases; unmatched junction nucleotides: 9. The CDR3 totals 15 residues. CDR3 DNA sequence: TGTGCCAGCAGCCCCTCCCCGGGACAGGGATACGAGCAGTACTTC. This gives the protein CASSPSPGQGYEQYF. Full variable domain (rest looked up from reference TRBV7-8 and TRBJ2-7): GAGVSQSPRYKVAKRGQDVALRCDPISGHVSLFWYQQALGQGPEFLTYFQNEAQLDKSGLPSDRFFAERPEGSVSTLKIQRTQQEDSAVYLCASSPSPGQGYEQYFGPGTRLTVT.

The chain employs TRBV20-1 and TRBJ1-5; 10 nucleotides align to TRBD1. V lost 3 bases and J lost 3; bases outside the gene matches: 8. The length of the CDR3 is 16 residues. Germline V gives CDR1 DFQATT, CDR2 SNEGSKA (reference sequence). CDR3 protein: CSASLRDRGNNQPQHF. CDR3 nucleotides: TGCAGTGCTAGTCTCCGGGACAGGGGAAACAATCAGCCCCAGCATTTT.

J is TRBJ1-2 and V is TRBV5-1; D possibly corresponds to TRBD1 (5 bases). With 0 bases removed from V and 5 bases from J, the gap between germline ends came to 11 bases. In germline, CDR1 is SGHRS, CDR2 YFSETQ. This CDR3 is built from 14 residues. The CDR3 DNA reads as TGCGCCAGCAGCTTGGAAGGGGAGGGGTATGGCTACACCTTC. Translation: CASSLEGEGYGYTF.

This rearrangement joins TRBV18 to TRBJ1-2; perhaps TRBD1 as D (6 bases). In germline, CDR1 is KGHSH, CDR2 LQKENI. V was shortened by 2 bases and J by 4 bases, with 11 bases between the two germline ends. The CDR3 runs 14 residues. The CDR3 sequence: CASSPNRDIYGYTF. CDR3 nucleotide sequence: TGTGCCAGCTCACCAAACAGGGATATCTATGGCTACACCTTC.

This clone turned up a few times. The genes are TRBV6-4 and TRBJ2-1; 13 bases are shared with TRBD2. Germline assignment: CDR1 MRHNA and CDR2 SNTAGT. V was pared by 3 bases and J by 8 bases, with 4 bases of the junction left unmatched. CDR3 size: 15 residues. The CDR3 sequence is CASSETSGGVHEQFF. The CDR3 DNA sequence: TGTGCCAGCAGTGAAACTAGCGGGGGGGTCCATGAGCAGTTCTTC.

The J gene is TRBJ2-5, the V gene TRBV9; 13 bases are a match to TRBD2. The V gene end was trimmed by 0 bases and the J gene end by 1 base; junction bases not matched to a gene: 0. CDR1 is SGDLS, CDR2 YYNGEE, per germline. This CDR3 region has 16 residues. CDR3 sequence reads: CASSVGLAGGQETQYF. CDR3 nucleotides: TGTGCCAGCAGCGTAGGACTAGCGGGGGGCCAAGAGACCCAGTACTTC.

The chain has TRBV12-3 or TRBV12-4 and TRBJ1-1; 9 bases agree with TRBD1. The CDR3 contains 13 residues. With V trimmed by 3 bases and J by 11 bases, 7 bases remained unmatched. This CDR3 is CASSFAGTGYAFF. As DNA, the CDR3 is TGTGCCAGCAGTTTTGCCGGGACAGGGTATGCTTTCTTT.

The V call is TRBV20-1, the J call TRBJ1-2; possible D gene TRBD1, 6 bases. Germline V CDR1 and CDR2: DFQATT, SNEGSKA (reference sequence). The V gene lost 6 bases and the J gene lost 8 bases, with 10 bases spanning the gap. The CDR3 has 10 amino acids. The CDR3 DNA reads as TGCAGTGCGCGAGGGGGAGGCTACACCTTC. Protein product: CSARGGGYTF.

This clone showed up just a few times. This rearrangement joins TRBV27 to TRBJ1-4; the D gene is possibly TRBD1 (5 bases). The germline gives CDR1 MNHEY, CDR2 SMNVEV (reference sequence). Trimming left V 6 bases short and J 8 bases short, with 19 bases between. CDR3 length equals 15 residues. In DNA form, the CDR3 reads TGTGCCAGCAGCCTCGCCCCGGGCCCAGGGGAAAAACTGTTTTTT. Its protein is CASSLAPGPGEKLFF.

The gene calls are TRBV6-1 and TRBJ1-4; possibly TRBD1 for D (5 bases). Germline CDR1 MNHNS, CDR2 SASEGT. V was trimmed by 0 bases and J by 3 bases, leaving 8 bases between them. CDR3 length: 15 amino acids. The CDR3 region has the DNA TGTGCCAGCAGTGAAGCAGACAGCCCTAATGAAAAACTGTTTTTT. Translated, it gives CASSEADSPNEKLFF.